Detailed here is one T cell receptor (beta chain). Its antigen is unknown. Per-base qualities were not stored, and no clone one base away is much larger. This sample was taken from a study of cytomegalovirus exposure and HLA in healthy donors (dated by TCRdb to about 2017). About the study as a whole: An earlier analysis of a few hundred of the donors reported 276 Gb of sequence data and 117 million unique TCR beta sequences obtained from about 180 million T cells. An early release that covered around 590 HLA-typed donors contained around 300 gigabases of sequencing data and some 87 million unique TCR sequences. Rather than using new phenotypic data, the later analysis identified candidate immune exposures from TCR beta sequences and from how often those sequences occurred across donors. A later genetic analysis took genome-wide SNP genotypes for about 60% of the roughly 670 donors and used that subset as a discovery cohort. The study aimed to test whether signatures of past pathogen exposure could be identified by cataloging public T cell receptors. Several DR-DQ haplotypes were handled as single units for association and clustering because linkage in the cohort was strong. HLA typing covered class I and class II loci at four-digit resolution. The study combined high-throughput TCR immunosequencing, statistical association of individual TCRs with disease status, and machine learning to predict cytomegalovirus infection status. A later analysis re-analyzed previously published TCR beta repertoires from about 730 donors and added high-resolution HLA genotyping to study TCR occurrence patterns. The number of typed donors differed by locus: roughly 629-640 for A, B, C, DRB1 and DQB1; 500 to 550 for DQA1; 600 to 610 for DPA1; and around 450 for DPB1. The genetic ancestry cluster associated with self-reported Caucasian donors included around four fifths of the roughly 390 genotyped donors. Along with the roughly 670-subject first cohort, a separate validation cohort of over 90 different subjects was used. The T cell repertoires of under 700 subjects were profiled by immunosequencing and related to cytomegalovirus serostatus. To decide whether each TCR beta V gene segment behaved as functional or pseudogenic, an earlier analysis of several hundred of the donors relied on high-throughput TCR beta sequencing. Across 398 genotyped donors of the cohort, an average of approximately 240,000 unique TCR beta nucleotide sequences per donor were sequenced, and roughly 20% of those sequences were non-productive. Donor age, sex, ethnicity and CMV serostatus were compiled alongside the repertoire data. All discovery cohort repertoires had been generated on a single sequencing platform. Here is what the overall study found, with its caveats: A later analysis found that HLA-associated TCR beta chains were more clonally expanded and had lower generation probabilities than equally common non-associated chains. In a later genetic analysis, a missense DCLRE1C variant was associated with V-gene and J-gene trimming of TCR beta chains, and the association was replicated in an independent cohort. Presence/absence analyses assumed roughly uniform sequencing depth across donors, an assumption that may not hold. Linkage disequilibrium might explain the correlated functional status among segregating V segments, but an unknown experimental factor could not be ruled out. Most CMV-associated TCR beta chains appeared to be HLA-restricted in a later analysis, and the HLA associations seemed to be driven largely by CMV exposure. CMV serostatus was the only immune exposure information available for the cohort. The authors suggested that the approach could potentially be extended to other disease states and immunological phenotypes. A later analysis reported that several top co-occurrence clusters appeared linked to parvovirus B19, influenza, CMV and Epstein-Barr virus. At a false discovery rate of 0.05, a later analysis linked 16,951 TCR beta sequences to specific HLA alleles. According to a later genetic analysis, donors in an Asian-associated ancestry cluster had fewer N-insertions in productive TCRs than the approximately 700-donor mean. In the study, approximately 160 TCR beta chains were listed as associated with cytomegalovirus. In a later analysis, TCR association rates were found to vary across HLA loci, with the most associated TCRs seen for DRB1 alleles and the fewest for HLA-C alleles. Because counts were too low, around 17 rarely observed V segments, including chromosome 9 orphons, were left out of the earlier analysis of approximately 500 of the donors. This cohort had only TCR beta chains sequenced, and the lack of alpha or paired-chain data limited which features could be detected. In both the original and validation cohorts, the classifier was reported to diagnose cytomegalovirus status with high specificity and sensitivity. A group of highly shared sequence variants was considered likely to be a technical artifact of the sequencing pipeline. A further reported finding was that TCR beta sequences accurately predicted the HLA-A and HLA-B alleles for most subjects in the first cohort. Broadly in line with IMGT annotations, most TCR beta V segments showed up in productive rearrangements about 87% or about 30% of the time in an earlier analysis of several hundred of the donors. Assigning TCR associations to individual alleles was difficult when HLA alleles, especially DR and DQ, strongly co-occurred. In vitro tests confirmed that a few of the cytomegalovirus-associated TCR beta chains recognize cytomegalovirus antigens. HLA typing was unavailable for some donors at each locus, so association tests used only the typed subset. Some IMGT-functional V segments, including TRBV6-2 and TRBV6-3, could not be told apart with the 87-base-pair reads, so those segments were excluded. Most TCR sequences were seen in very few donors, while some public TCRs were found in many individuals.

Library generation was performed with the immunoSEQ multiplex PCR assay. The multiplex PCR relied on a mix of 60 forward primers for TCR Vbeta segments and 13 reverse primers for TCR Jbeta segments. Amplification of the CDR3 region of rearranged TCR beta genes was performed with a multiplex PCR assay on genomic DNA. On the Illumina HiSeq System, the amplified TCR beta libraries were sequenced as 87-base-pair reads. The authors' analysis ran thus. Across the roughly 640 repertoires, a later analysis counted around 80 million unique TCR beta chains, roughly 11 million of which were shared by at least two donors. A nearest-neighbor algorithm error-corrected the raw reads and collapsed the reads into unique sequences, merging closely related sequences to remove PCR and sequencing errors. CDR3 sequences were aligned to IMGT reference sequences to assign V, D and J gene segments. For a sequence to be retained, at least a six-nucleotide match to both a V gene segment and a J gene segment was required. A rearrangement was called productive if the CDR3 had no stop codons and remained in frame with V and J, and every other rearrangement was called non-productive. CDR3 was defined according to IMGT convention as the region running from the second conserved V-encoded cysteine to the conserved J-encoded phenylalanine. The earlier analysis of 450 to 750 of the donors excluded any sequence lacking an unambiguous match to a single V gene segment. In an earlier analysis of almost 600 of the donors, a V segment was called functional when productive rearrangements were above 56.7%, and segregating when the standard deviation between donors exceeded 5%. A statistical classification framework was built to diagnose cytomegalovirus status from the catalog of TCR beta chain sequences. V and J gene assignment, in a later analysis, came from comparing TCR nucleotide sequences with IMGT/GENE-DB human TR gene sequences. A later analysis assigned CDR3 sequences and most-parsimonious VDJ recombination scenarios with the TCRdist pipeline. In a later analysis, each TCR beta chain was defined by its CDR3 amino acid sequence together with its V-gene family, and reads lacking a unique V-gene family were excluded. A later analysis removed 592 highly shared, low-generation-probability nucleotide sequences to deal with suspected cross-contamination and a sequencing artifact. In a later analysis, a clonal expansion index was calculated for each public chain from normalized within-repertoire ranks of inferred template counts. Generation probabilities in a later analysis came from a VDJ recombination model fitted to out-of-frame rearrangements, and those results were checked against IGoR. Hypergeometric tests were used in a later analysis to score TCR-TCR, TCR-HLA and TCR-CMV co-occurrence, with a repertoire-size bias correction applied to the TCR pairs. A later analysis estimated false discovery rates by permuting HLA or CMV assignments 20 times. A later analysis grouped co-occurring TCRs with DBSCAN, adding TCRdist sequence similarity when clustering within HLA-allele-positive subsets. Co-occurrence clustering excluded repertoires with fewer than 30,000 or more than 120,000 public chains, plus five with anomalous nucleotide sharing. TCRdb stores this immuneACCESS table with in-frame sequences only. Part of the clones is absent; in the studies checked, under half of the shortfall reflects unresolved V genes, and no reason is known for the rest. The DNA gave D and trimming, while V, J and clone size come from that table. The sample profile shows 90,000 to 110,000 clones; roughly 12% of them were found once. The ten largest clones capture roughly a sixth of the sample.

The CDR3 measures 16 amino acids from cysteine to phenylalanine. The retained sequence is limited to the CDR3, 48 bases, with the frame set at the first base. CDR1 and CDR2 are read off the germline V gene as MDHEN and SYDVKM. V is cut by 1 base and J by 0 bases, and the space between the germline ends is 9 bases. The cohort was made up of under 800 healthy bone marrow donors. At the time of sampling, all cohort members were nominally healthy, though unrecorded immune exposures were likely present. The donor was CMV seropositive and was included in the group of some 290 seropositive cohort members. Each donor provided a peripheral blood sample, and peripheral blood mononuclear cells were used for TCR beta sequencing. Genomic DNA extraction from the blood cell samples was performed with the Qiagen DNeasy Blood Extraction Kit.

The sequence was obtained from a man aged 35 to 55 in good health and CMV-seropositive. The source material was PBMCs. The chain joins TRBV28 to TRBJ2-2, with TRBD1 as a weak D call on 5 bases. The CDR3 corresponds to CASSLSWGPNTGELFF. The base sequence is TGTGCCAGCAGTTTATCTTGGGGCCCGAACACCGGGGAGCTGTTTTTT. Full variable domain (CDR3 extended with the reference TRBV28 and TRBJ2-2 proteins): DVKVTQSSRYLVKRTGEKVFLECVQDMDHENMFWYRQDPGLGLRLIYFSYDVKMKEKGDIPEGYSVSREKKERFSLILESASTNQTSMYLCASSLSWGPNTGELFFGEGSRLTVL.